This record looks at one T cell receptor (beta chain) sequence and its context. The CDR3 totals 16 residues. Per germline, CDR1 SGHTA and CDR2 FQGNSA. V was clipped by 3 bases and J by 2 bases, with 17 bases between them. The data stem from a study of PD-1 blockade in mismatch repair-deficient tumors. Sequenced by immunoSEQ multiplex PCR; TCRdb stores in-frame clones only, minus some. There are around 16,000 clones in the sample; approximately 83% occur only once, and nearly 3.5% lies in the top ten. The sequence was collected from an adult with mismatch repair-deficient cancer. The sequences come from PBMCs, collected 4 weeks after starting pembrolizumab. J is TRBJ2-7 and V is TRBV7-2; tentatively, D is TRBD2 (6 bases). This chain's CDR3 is CASSFTTGLKTYEQYF. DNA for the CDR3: TGTGCCAGCAGCTTTACAACGGGACTCAAGACCTACGAGCAGTACTTC. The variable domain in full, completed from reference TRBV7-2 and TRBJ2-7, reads GAGVSQSPSNKVTEKGKDVELRCDPISGHTALYWYRQSLGQGLEFLIYFQGNSAPDKSGLPSDRFSAERTGGSVSTLTIQRTQQEDSAVYLCASSFTTGLKTYEQYFGPGTRLTVT.